This T cell receptor beta chain came from a study of control samples from healthy donors and cancer patients. Profiling relied on immunoSEQ multiplex PCR, and the TCRdb table lists in-frame clones only, not all of them. The table records roughly 93,000 clones, roughly nine tenths of them present only once. The ends were cut back, 3 bases at V and 2 bases at J, with 6 bases in the middle. This CDR3 region has 13 residues. The specimen sequenced was PBMCs. The chain recombines TRBV12-3 or TRBV12-4 with TRBJ2-3; D unresolved. The source of this sequence is a woman aged 50 to 60 with colorectal cancer. CDR3 sequence (DNA): TGTGCCAGCAGTTTGGGGTTCACAGATACGCAGTATTTT. Protein product: CASSLGFTDTQYF.